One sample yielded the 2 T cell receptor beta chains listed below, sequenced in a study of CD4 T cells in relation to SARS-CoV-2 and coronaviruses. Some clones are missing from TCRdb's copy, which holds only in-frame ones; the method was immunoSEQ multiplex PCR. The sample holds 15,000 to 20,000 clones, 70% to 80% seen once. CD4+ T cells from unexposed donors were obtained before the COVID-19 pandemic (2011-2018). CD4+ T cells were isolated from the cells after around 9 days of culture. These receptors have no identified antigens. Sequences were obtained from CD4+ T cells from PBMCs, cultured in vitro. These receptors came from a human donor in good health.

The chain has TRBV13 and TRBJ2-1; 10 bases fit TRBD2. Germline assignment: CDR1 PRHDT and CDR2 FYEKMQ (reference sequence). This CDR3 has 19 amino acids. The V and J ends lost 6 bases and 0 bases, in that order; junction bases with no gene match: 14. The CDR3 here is CASRSLGLAGAYSYNEQFF. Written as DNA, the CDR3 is TGTGCCAGCAGATCCTTAGGGCTAGCGGGGGCTTACTCCTACAATGAGCAGTTCTTC.

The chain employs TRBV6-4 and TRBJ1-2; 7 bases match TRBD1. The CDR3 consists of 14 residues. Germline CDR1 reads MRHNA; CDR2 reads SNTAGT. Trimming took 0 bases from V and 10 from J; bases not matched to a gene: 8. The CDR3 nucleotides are TGTGCCAGCAGTGACTCGGGCAGGGGGGAATTCTACACCTTC. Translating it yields CASSDSGRGEFYTF.